One and the same sample provided the 11 T cell receptor beta chains below, sequenced in a study of blood T cell repertoires in COVID-19. Libraries were prepared by immunoSEQ multiplex PCR; TCRdb keeps only in-frame clonotypes and omits some of them. The sample comprises approximately 70,000 clones, more than 85% of which are singletons, and about 2.5% rests with the top ten. The source material was peripheral blood. The receptors were gathered from a man aged 50-59 years with COVID-19, enrolled during active disease.

The rearrangement uses TRBV29-1 and TRBJ1-1, with TRBD1 identical over 7 bases. Germline CDR1 and CDR2: SQVTM and ANQGSEA. The CDR3 loop spans 13 amino acids. V shed 5 bases, J shed 4 bases, and the junction held 7 bases outside the gene matches. DNA for the CDR3: TGCAGCGTTATACAGGGGTGGAGCACTGAAGCTTTCTTT. This encodes CSVIQGWSTEAFF.

The CDR3 nucleotides read TGTGCCAGCAGTCTAAGCGAAGCGAACACCGGGGAGCTGTTTTTT. Amino acid sequence: CASSLSEANTGELFF. The chain joins TRBV7-9 to TRBJ2-2; D ambiguous. Per germline, CDR1 SEHNR and CDR2 FQNEAQ (reference sequence). Trimming cost V 6 bases and J 0 bases, with 11 bases left between them. The CDR3 has 15 amino acids.

In this sample, this clone turned up a few times. The chain combines TRBV2 with TRBJ1-5; D possibly corresponds to TRBD1 (6 bases). Per germline, CDR1 SNHLY and CDR2 FYNNEI. The CDR3 runs to 14 residues. The V end lost 6 bases, the J end lost 6 bases, and 15 bases lay between the germline ends. The CDR3 sequence is CASRDRRGAQPQHF. CDR3 DNA sequence: TGTGCCAGCAGAGACAGGAGAGGTGCTCAGCCCCAGCATTTT.

The J gene is TRBJ2-7, the V gene TRBV7-2; D uncertain. The CDR3 consists of 11 residues. V gave up 5 bases and J gave up 7 bases, with 9 bases separating them. Per germline, CDR1 SGHTA and CDR2 FQGNSA. CDR3 sequence reads: CASSLTREQYF. The CDR3 region has the DNA TGTGCCAGCAGCCTCACTCGGGAGCAGTACTTC.

CDR3 DNA sequence: TGTGCCAGCACCCCTCTGCGGGGGGCCCAAGAGACCCAGTACTTC. Protein sequence: CASTPLRGAQETQYF. V is TRBV28 and J is TRBJ2-5; the match to TRBD2 covers 8 bases. V shed 7 bases and J 1 base; nucleotides not matched to a gene: 8. The CDR3 is 15 residues long. Germline V gene data show CDR1 as MDHEN and CDR2 as SYDVKM.

V usage is TRBV19 and J usage is TRBJ1-4, with 7 positions matching TRBD1. The J segment lost 5 bases and the V segment lost 4 bases, leaving 10 bases of the junction unmatched. CDR3 size: 16 residues. From germline, CDR1 is LNHDA and CDR2 SQIVND (reference sequence). The CDR3 is CASSTNTGDRNEKLFF. In DNA form, the CDR3 reads TGTGCCAGTAGTACTAATACAGGGGATAGAAATGAAAAACTGTTTTTT.

This clone has only one observation. The genes are TRBV5-6 and TRBJ2-5; 10 nucleotides agree with TRBD2. The V and J ends lost 4 bases and 0 bases, in that order; junction bases with no gene match: 3. This CDR3 comprises 15 residues. In germline, CDR1 is SGHDT, CDR2 YYEEEE. CDR3: CASSPLAGDQETQYF. Here the CDR3 DNA reads TGTGCCAGCAGCCCCCTAGCGGGAGACCAAGAGACCCAGTACTTC.

This chain uses TRBV27 with TRBJ2-3, with 8 bases matching TRBD2. V lost 7 bases, J lost 0 bases, and 6 bases stayed unmatched. The germline gives CDR1 MNHEY, CDR2 SMNVEV (reference sequence). The CDR3 is 15 residues long. The CDR3 is CASTPGLGSTDTQYF. In DNA form, the CDR3 reads TGTGCCAGCACCCCGGGACTAGGGAGCACAGATACGCAGTATTTT.

This chain links TRBV28 with TRBJ1-1; weak D call: TRBD1 (6 bases). The CDR3 sequence is 14 residues long. Germline lookup yields CDR1 MDHEN and CDR2 SYDVKM. The V and J ends lost 2 bases and 3 bases respectively, with 10 bases between them. This chain's CDR3 is CASSLIQGDTEAFF. In DNA, the CDR3 is TGTGCCAGCAGTTTAATACAGGGAGACACTGAAGCTTTCTTT.

This clone was recorded a few times. The gene calls are TRBV7-6 and TRBJ2-1, with 9 bases matching TRBD2. V lost 5 bases, J lost 10 bases, and 12 bases stayed unmatched. Germline-derived CDR1 and CDR2 are SGHVS and FNYEAQ. This CDR3 is 15 amino acids long. The CDR3 spells CASSLGLAGVREQFF. The CDR3 coding sequence is TGTGCCAGCAGCCTAGGATTAGCGGGAGTCAGGGAGCAGTTCTTC. The full variable domain, completed using reference TRBV7-6 and TRBJ2-1, is GAGVSQSPRYKVTKRGQDVALRCDPISGHVSLYWYRQALGQGPEFLTYFNYEAQQDKSGLPNDRFSAERPEGSISTLTIQRTEQRDSAMYRCASSLGLAGVREQFFGPGTRLTVL.

This sequence joins TRBV15 and TRBJ1-1; TRBD1 might be the D (5 bases). Germline V gene sequence: CDR1 LNHNV, CDR2 YYDKDF (reference sequence). V gave up 5 bases and J gave up 1 base, with 8 bases separating them. The CDR3 is 13 amino acids. CDR3 loop: CATSFQGNTEAFF. For the CDR3, the DNA is TGTGCCACCAGCTTTCAGGGGAACACTGAAGCTTTCTTT. The entire variable domain, with the rest obtained from reference TRBV15 and TRBJ1-1, is as follows: DAMVIQNPRYQVTQFGKPVTLSCSQTLNHNVMYWYQQKSSQAPKLLFHYYDKDFNNEADTPDNFQSRRPNTSFCFLDIRSPGLGDTAMYLCATSFQGNTEAFFGQGTRLTVV.